This T cell receptor beta chain was captured in a study of circulating CD8 cells and anti-PD-1 response in melanoma. This CDR3 has 14 residues. The J segment lost 8 bases and the V segment lost 1 base, leaving 7 bases of the junction unmatched. Per the germline V gene, CDR1 is MGHRA and CDR2 is YSYEKL. Each library started from about 15 ng of total RNA using the QIAseq Immune Repertoire TCR panel. TCRdb analysed the reads with MiXCR anew, one entry per CDR3 protein. In the table there are about 600 distinct CDR3 sequences, 4.5% to 5.5% of which are singletons. Four subsets defined by PD-1 and/or TIGIT were sorted from live CD3+CD8+TCRalphabeta+ cells. By its share, this clonotype is large.

The chain is built from TRBV4-1 and TRBJ1-2; 7 nucleotides agree with TRBD1. The sample here was CD8+ T cells from PBMCs, taken at baseline or after one month of anti-PD-1 therapy (not recorded which). The source is a human donor with melanoma. CDR3 DNA sequence: TGCGCCAGCAGCCAAGTCTCCGACAGGGCCGGCTACACCTTC. Residues: CASSQVSDRAGYTF.